This is a list of T cell receptor beta chains from one sample in a study of OX40 agonist ivuxolimab in advanced cancers. Repertoires were generated with immunoSEQ multiplex PCR, while TCRdb's copy carries only in-frame clones and drops some. The sample holds approximately 23,000 clones, 65% to 85% seen once. This specimen was CD4+ or CD8+ T cells sorted from blood, taken in a trial of the OX40 agonist ivuxolimab. These TCRs come from an adult with an advanced solid tumor such as melanoma, head and neck, liver or kidney cancer. The CDR3 runs from the conserved cysteine through the conserved F or W. The D gene is left open where the match is weak. Not all rows give a size; the values are once, few, many and, for expanded clones, a class.

-	TRBV6-5	-	TRBJ2-5	TGTGCCAGCAGTTACTCAGGCATGGGCGGGGAGTACTTC	CASSYSGMGGEYF
few	TRBV10-3	-	TRBJ2-2	TGTGCCATCAGTGAGTCCGGAGGGGGCAGAAACACCGGGGAGCTGTTTTTT	CAISESGGGRNTGELFF
-	TRBV5-4	-	TRBJ1-6	TGTGCCAGCAGTACGGACCGATTCCTTAATTCACCCCTCCACTTT	CASSTDRFLNSPLHF
few	TRBV28	TRBD1	TRBJ1-3	TGTGCCAGCAGTTTTGAGACAGGGGGTTCTGGAAACACCATATATTTT	CASSFETGGSGNTIYF
-	TRBV5-5	TRBD1	TRBJ2-7	TGTGCCAGCAGCCCTGACAGGGTCTACGAGCAGTACTTC	CASSPDRVYEQYF
-	TRBV27	-	TRBJ2-7	TGTGCCAGCACTTCCTCGCGCTACGAGCAGTACTTC	CASTSSRYEQYF
-	TRBV5-4	-	TRBJ2-1	TGTGCCAGCAGCTTGGAGGCGGGTCCCTACAATGAGCAGTTCTTC	CASSLEAGPYNEQFF
-	TRBV29-1	TRBD2	TRBJ2-3	TGCAGCGTTGCCAGCGGGAGGAGAACAGATACGCAGTATTTT	CSVASGRRTDTQYF
-	TRBV4-1	-	TRBJ1-1	TGCGCCAGCAGCCAAGATCGGGTGAACACTGAAGCTTTCTTT	CASSQDRVNTEAFF
-	TRBV7-6	-	TRBJ2-3	TGTGCCAGCAGCTTGACAGGGAGGACAGATACGCAGTATTTT	CASSLTGRTDTQYF
-	TRBV9	-	TRBJ2-7	TGTGCCAGCAGCTCCCGGGACTCTTCCTACGAGCAGTACTTC	CASSSRDSSYEQYF
once	TRBV14	-	TRBJ2-7	TGTGCCAGCAGCCAAGCATCCCCGGGACCCGGCCGTTTGGGCGGGACCTACGAGCAGTACTTC	CASSQASPGPGRLGGTYEQYF
-	TRBV2	-	TRBJ1-1	TGTGCCAGCAGCGGGGCTGAAGCTTTCTTT	CASSGAEAFF
-	TRBV4-1	TRBD2	TRBJ2-1	TGCGCCAGCAGCCAACAGGACGGGGGGGCCTACAATGAGCAGTTCTTC	CASSQQDGGAYNEQFF
-	TRBV7-8	-	TRBJ2-5	TGTGCCAGCAGCGGGGACGGGCAGAAGACCCAGTACTTC	CASSGDGQKTQYF
-	TRBV2	-	TRBJ2-3	TGTGCCAGCAACCGAGGTAACCCTAGCACAGATACGCAGTATTTT	CASNRGNPSTDTQYF
-	TRBV5-6	-	TRBJ2-7	TGTGCCAGCAGCTTGGGAGGGGGGCGGCCCCACGAGCAGTACTTC	CASSLGGGRPHEQYF
-	TRBV6-6	-	TRBJ2-7	TGTGCCAGCAGTCCTACAGGCTCCTCAGGTTACGAGCAGTACTTC	CASSPTGSSGYEQYF
-	TRBV11-2	TRBD2	TRBJ2-3	TGTGCCAGCAGCTTAGGGGGACTAGCGGGAGTTACGCAGTATTTT	CASSLGGLAGVTQYF
-	TRBV27	-	TRBJ1-4	TGTGCCAGCAGTTCCTCTATCCCCCAAACTAATGAAAAACTGTTTTTT	CASSSSIPQTNEKLFF
-	TRBV5-5	-	TRBJ1-5	TGTGCCAGCAGCTGGACAGCGGCCAATCAGCCCCAGCATTTT	CASSWTAANQPQHF
-	TRBV5-1	-	TRBJ2-7	TGCGCCAGCAGCCCCGACAGAAACGAGCAGTACTTC	CASSPDRNEQYF
medium-sized	TRBV25-1	-	TRBJ1-1	TGTGCCAGCAGTGGCCCGTGGGAGGGTGAAGCTTTCTTT	CASSGPWEGEAFF
once	TRBV29-1	TRBD2	TRBJ2-7	TGCAGCGTTGAGACTAGCGGGAAGGGCGGCTACGAGCAGTACTTC	CSVETSGKGGYEQYF
-	TRBV5-4	-	TRBJ1-1	TGTGCCAGCAGCTATACCGGGGGGCGGACTGAAGCTTTCTTT	CASSYTGGRTEAFF
-	TRBV27	TRBD2	TRBJ2-5	TGTGCCAGCAGTTTAAGGCGGGAGGGGGAGACCCAGTACTTC	CASSLRREGETQYF
-	TRBV19	-	TRBJ2-1	TGTGCCAGTAGTATAGGAGGCAATGAGCAGTTCTTC	CASSIGGNEQFF
-	TRBV29-1	-	TRBJ2-7	TGCAGCGCCCGAGGGGGTAGCGGCTACGAGCAGTACTTC	CSARGGSGYEQYF
once	TRBV10-3	-	TRBJ2-2	TGTGCCATCAGTGGGTCGAACACCGGGGAGCTGTTTTTT	CAISGSNTGELFF
-	TRBV9	TRBD1	TRBJ1-1	TGTGCCAGCAGCGTAATACCCACAGGGGGCACTGAAGCTTTCTTT	CASSVIPTGGTEAFF
-	TRBV6-5	TRBD1	TRBJ2-7	TGTGCCAGCAGTAAGACAGGGGGCTACGAGCAGTACTTC	CASSKTGGYEQYF
-	TRBV25-1	-	TRBJ2-7	TGTGCCGGGTACGAGCAGTACTTC	CAGYEQYF
few	TRBV6-4	-	TRBJ2-3	TGTGCCAGCAGTGTTGGCGCAGCCAGCACAGATACGCAGTATTTT	CASSVGAASTDTQYF
-	TRBV7-7	-	TRBJ2-5	TGTGCCAGCAGCTCCTACCTGGAAGAGACCCAGTACTTC	CASSSYLEETQYF
-	TRBV10-2	TRBD1	TRBJ2-3	TGCGCCAGCAAACAGGGGGCAGATACGCAGTATTTT	CASKQGADTQYF
-	TRBV7-9	TRBD2	TRBJ2-2	TGTGCCAGCAGCTTAGCACCGGGACTAGCTAAGACCGGGGAGCTGTTTTTT	CASSLAPGLAKTGELFF
-	TRBV5-4	-	TRBJ2-1	TGTGCCAGCAGGGGTTTCTCCTACAATGAGCAGTTCTTC	CASRGFSYNEQFF
-	TRBV4-1	-	TRBJ1-1	TGCGCCAGCAGCCAGCGCTACGGGACGGTGAACACTGAAGCTTTCTTT	CASSQRYGTVNTEAFF
-	TRBV7-3	-	TRBJ1-5	TGTGCCAGCAGCTCTAGTATGGGGCAGCCCCAGCATTTT	CASSSSMGQPQHF
once	TRBV9	-	TRBJ2-3	TGTGCCAGCAGCGTAGAGGGCGGCCCTAGCACAGATACGCAGTATTTT	CASSVEGGPSTDTQYF
-	TRBV7-9	-	TRBJ2-1	TGTGCCAGCAGCTTACCGACGGGGGTAGGTGAGCAGTTCTTC	CASSLPTGVGEQFF
-	TRBV5-4	-	TRBJ2-1	TGTGCCAGCAGCTTGTTCAATACCGGCAGGCAGTTCTTC	CASSLFNTGRQFF